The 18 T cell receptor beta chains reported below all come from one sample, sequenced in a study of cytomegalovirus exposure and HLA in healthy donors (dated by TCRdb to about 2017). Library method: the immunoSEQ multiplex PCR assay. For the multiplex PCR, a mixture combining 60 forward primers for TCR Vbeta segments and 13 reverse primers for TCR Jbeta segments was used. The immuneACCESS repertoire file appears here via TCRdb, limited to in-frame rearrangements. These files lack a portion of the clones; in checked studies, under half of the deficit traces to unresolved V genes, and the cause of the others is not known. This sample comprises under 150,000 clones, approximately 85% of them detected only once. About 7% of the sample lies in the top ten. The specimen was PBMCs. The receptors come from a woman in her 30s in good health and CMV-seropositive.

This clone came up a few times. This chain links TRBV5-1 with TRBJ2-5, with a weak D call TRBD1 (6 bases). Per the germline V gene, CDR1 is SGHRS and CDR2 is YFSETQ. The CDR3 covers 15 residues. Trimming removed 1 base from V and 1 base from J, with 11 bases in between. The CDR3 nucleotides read TGCGCCAGCAGCTTGTTGGGGGCGACCCAAGAGACCCAGTACTTC. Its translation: CASSLLGATQETQYF.

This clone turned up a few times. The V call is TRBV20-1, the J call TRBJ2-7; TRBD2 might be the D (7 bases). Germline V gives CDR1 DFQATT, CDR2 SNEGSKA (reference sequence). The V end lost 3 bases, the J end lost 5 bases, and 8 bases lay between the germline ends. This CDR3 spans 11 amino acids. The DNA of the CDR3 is TGCAGTGCTAGGGGGGGGCACGAGCAGTACTTC. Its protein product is CSARGGHEQYF.

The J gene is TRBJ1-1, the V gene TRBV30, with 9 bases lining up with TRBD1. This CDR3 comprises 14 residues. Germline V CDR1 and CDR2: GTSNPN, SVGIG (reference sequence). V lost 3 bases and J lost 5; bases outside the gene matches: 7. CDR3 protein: CAWRHDRGRTEAFF. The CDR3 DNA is TGTGCCTGGAGACACGACAGGGGGAGAACTGAAGCTTTCTTT.

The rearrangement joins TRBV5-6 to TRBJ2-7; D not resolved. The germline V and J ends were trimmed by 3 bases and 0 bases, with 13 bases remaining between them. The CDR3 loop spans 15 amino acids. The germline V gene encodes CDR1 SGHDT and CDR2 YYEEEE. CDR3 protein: CASSSLTGNSYEQYF. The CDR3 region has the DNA TGTGCCAGCAGCTCCTTGACTGGAAACTCCTACGAGCAGTACTTC.

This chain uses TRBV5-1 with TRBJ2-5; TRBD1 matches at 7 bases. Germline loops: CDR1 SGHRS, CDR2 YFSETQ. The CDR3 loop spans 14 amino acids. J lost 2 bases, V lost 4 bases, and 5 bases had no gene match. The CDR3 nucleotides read TGCGCCAGCAGCGAACAGGGGACACAAGAGACCCAGTACTTC. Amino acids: CASSEQGTQETQYF.

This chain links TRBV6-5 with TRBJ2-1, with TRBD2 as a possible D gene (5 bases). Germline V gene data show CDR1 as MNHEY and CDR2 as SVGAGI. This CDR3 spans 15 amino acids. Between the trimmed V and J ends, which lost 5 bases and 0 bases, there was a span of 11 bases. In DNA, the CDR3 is TGTGCCAGCAGTCCCGGACTCGTCTCCTACAATGAGCAGTTCTTC. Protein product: CASSPGLVSYNEQFF.

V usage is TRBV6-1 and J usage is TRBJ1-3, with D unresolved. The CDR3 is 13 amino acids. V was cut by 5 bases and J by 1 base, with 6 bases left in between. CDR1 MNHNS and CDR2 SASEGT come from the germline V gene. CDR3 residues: CASSSLSGNTIYF. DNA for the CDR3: TGTGCCAGCAGTTCTTTATCTGGAAACACCATATATTTT.

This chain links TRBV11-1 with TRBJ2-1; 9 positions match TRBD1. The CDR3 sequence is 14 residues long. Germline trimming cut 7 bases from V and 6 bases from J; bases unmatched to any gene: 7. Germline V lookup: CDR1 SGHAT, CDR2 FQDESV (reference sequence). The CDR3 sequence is CASTSGQGTNEQFF. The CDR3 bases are TGTGCCAGCACCTCGGGACAGGGCACCAATGAGCAGTTCTTC. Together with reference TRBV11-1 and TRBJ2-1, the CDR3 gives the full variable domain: EAEVAQSPRYKITEKSQAVAFWCDPISGHATLYWYRQILGQGPELLVQFQDESVVDDSQLPKDRFSAERLKGVDSTLKIQPAELGDSAMYLCASTSGQGTNEQFFGPGTRLTVL.

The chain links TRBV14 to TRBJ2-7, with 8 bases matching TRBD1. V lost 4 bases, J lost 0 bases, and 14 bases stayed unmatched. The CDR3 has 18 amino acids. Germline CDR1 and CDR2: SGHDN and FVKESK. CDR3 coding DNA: TGTGCCAGCAGCCCGGCATCCAAGGACAGGGTTCACTCCTACGAGCAGTACTTC. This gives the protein CASSPASKDRVHSYEQYF.

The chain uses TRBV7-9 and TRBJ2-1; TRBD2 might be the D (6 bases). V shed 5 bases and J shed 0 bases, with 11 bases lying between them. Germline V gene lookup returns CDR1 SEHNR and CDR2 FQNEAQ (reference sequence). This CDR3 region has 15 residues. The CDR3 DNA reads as TGTGCCAGCAGCGGGGACTTAAGCTCCTACAATGAGCAGTTCTTC. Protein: CASSGDLSSYNEQFF.

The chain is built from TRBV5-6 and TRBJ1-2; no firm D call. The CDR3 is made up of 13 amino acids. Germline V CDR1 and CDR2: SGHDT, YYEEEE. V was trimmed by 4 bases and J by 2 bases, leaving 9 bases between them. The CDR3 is CASSLAGNYGYTF. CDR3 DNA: TGTGCCAGCAGCCTTGCGGGGAACTATGGCTACACCTTC.

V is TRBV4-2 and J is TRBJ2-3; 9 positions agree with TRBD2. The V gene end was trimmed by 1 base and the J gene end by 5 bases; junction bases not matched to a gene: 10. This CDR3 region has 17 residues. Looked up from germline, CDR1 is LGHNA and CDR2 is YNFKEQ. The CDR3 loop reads CASSQVGSGSVGDTQYF. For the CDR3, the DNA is TGTGCCAGCAGCCAAGTAGGTAGCGGGAGCGTCGGAGATACGCAGTATTTT.

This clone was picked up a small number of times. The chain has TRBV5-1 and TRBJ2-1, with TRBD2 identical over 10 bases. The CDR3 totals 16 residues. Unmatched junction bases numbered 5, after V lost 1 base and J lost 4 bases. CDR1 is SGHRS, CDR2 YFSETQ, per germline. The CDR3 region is CASSLTSGTIYNEQFF. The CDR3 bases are TGCGCCAGCAGCTTGACTAGCGGGACTATATACAATGAGCAGTTCTTC.

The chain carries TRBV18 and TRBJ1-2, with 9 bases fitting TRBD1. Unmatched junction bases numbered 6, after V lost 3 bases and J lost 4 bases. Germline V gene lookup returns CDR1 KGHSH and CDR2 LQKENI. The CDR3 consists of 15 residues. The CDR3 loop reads CASSPEGQGFYGYTF. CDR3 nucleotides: TGTGCCAGCTCACCCGAGGGACAGGGTTTCTATGGCTACACCTTC. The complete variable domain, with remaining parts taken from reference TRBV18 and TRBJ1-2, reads NAGVMQNPRHLVRRRGQEARLRCSPMKGHSHVYWYRQLPEEGLKFMVYLQKENIIDESGMPKERFSAEFPKEGPSILRIQQVVRGDSAAYFCASSPEGQGFYGYTFGSGTRLTVV.

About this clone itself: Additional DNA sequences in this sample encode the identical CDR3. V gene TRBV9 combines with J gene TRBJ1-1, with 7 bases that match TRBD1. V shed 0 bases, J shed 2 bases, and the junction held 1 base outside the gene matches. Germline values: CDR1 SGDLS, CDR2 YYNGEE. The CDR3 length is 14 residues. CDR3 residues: CASSVGQGNTEAFF. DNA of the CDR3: TGTGCCAGCAGCGTAGGACAGGGTAACACTGAAGCTTTCTTT.

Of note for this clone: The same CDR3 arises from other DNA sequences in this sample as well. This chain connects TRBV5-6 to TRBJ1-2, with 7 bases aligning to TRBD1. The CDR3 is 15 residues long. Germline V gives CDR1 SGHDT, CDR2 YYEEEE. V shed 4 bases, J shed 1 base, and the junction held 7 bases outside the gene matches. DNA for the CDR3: TGTGCCAGCAGCGCCCAAGGGGGCTATAACTATGGCTACACCTTC. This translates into CASSAQGGYNYGYTF.

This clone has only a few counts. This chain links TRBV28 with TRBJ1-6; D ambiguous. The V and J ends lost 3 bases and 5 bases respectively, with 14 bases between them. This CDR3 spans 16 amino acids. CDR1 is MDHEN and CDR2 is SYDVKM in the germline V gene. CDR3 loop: CASSLIGRDDNSPLHF. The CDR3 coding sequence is TGTGCCAGCAGTTTGATAGGACGGGATGATAATTCACCCCTCCACTTT.

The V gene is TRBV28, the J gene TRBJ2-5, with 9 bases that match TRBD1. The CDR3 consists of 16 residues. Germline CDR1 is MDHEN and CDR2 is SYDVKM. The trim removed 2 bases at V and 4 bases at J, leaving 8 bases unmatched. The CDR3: CASSLGSGTGSETQYF. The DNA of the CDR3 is TGTGCCAGCAGTTTAGGTAGTGGGACAGGGTCAGAGACCCAGTACTTC.